This paragraph reports one T cell receptor (beta chain). Original handling: Amplification of reference gene primers was used by the study to estimate nucleated cell counts. This table comes from immunoSEQ multiplex PCR, and its TCRdb copy is limited to in-frame clones, with some not included. From that table come the V and J calls and clone size; the DNA was used to work out D and trimming. This table holds 35,000 or so clones, roughly 80% found once. The sample is drawn from a study of blood T cell repertoires in COVID-19. Overall study context: Samples taken during acute and convalescent COVID-19 were collected in the United States, Italy and Spain. Nucleic acid was either cDNA or gDNA, and it came from T cells, B-cell-depleted T cells, or PBMCs.

Deletions cut 5 bases from V and 2 bases from J, with 16 bases between. Germline loops: CDR1 SGHNT, CDR2 YYREEE (reference sequence). The CDR3 totals 16 residues. The origin of this receptor is an elderly man with active or convalescent COVID-19. V is TRBV5-4 and J is TRBJ2-2, with D tentatively TRBD2 (6 bases). The sample taken for sequencing was peripheral blood. CDR3 amino acids: CASRLRSGANTGELFF. The CDR3 region has the DNA TGTGCCAGCAGATTACGTTCGGGAGCTAACACCGGGGAGCTGTTTTTT.